This T cell receptor beta chain was observed in a study of T cells after yellow fever vaccination. Study details: Preparation of fractions with low cell numbers was performed using SMART-Seq v4 Ultra Low Input.

To note about this clonotype: No antigen is known for it.

Study findings and constraints: Peaking on day 5 versus 15, the secondary response was faster but weaker.

The ends were cut back, 4 bases at V and 0 bases at J, with 19 bases in the middle. From germline, CDR1 is LNHDA and CDR2 SQIVND (reference sequence). This CDR3 is built from 18 residues. Researchers made TCR cDNA using 5'RACE template switching, and this step added a universal primer site and UMIs. TCRdb redid the calling of the 5' RACE reads with MiXCR, one entry per CDR3 protein. The sample has approximately 110,000 distinct CDR3 sequences, roughly 8.9% seen once; the top ten hold roughly 27%. The clonotype comes from a young man who received the YFV17D yellow fever vaccine. Sequences were derived from CD8+ T cells sorted from PBMCs, sampled 45 days after the yellow fever booster vaccination. The chain recombines TRBV19 with TRBJ1-3, with D possibly being TRBD1 (5 bases). CDR3 in amino acids: CASSREDGTVNSGNTIYF. CDR3 nucleotide sequence: TGTGCCAGTAGTAGAGAAGACGGGACGGTAAACTCTGGAAACACCATATATTTT.